The 25 T cell receptor beta chains presented below share a single source sample, sequenced in a study of blood T cells in healthy people across ages. PCR was performed a second time for roughly 7 to 11 cycles using a sample-barcoded 5' primer and a J-beta primer mix. Via MiXCR, TCRdb re-called the 5' RACE reads, giving one row per CDR3 protein. The data contain hundreds of thousands of distinct CDR3 sequences, less than 45% of them singletons. Sequencing input: blood. These receptors all come from a man older than 75 in good health.

There are a few counts of this clonotype. V gene TRBV7-2 combines with J gene TRBJ2-5; D call uncertain. Trimming stripped 5 bases from V and 5 bases from J, with 15 bases between. The length of the CDR3 is 14 residues. Germline V lookup: CDR1 SGHTA, CDR2 FQGNSA. In DNA form, the CDR3 reads TGTGCCAGCAGCCCGCAGGACCGAGAGGAGACCCAGTACTTC. Translated: CASSPQDREETQYF.

This chain links TRBV29-1 with TRBJ1-1; maybe TRBD1 (5 bases). V lost 4 bases and J 3 bases, leaving 15 bases between the germline ends. Germline values: CDR1 SQVTM, CDR2 ANQGSEA. This CDR3 spans 14 amino acids. The chain's CDR3 is CSVVGVSVDTEAFF. The CDR3 DNA reads as TGCAGCGTTGTGGGGGTTTCTGTGGACACTGAAGCTTTCTTT.

This clonotype was counted ten times or more. CDR3 nucleotide sequence: TGTGCCAGCAGCGTAGACGGTACACCGAAGGAGACCCAGTACTTC. Protein: CASSVDGTPKETQYF. The chain links TRBV9 to TRBJ2-5; the D is unclear. Trimming took 0 bases from V and 5 from J, leaving 14 bases between them. From germline, CDR1 is SGDLS and CDR2 YYNGEE. The CDR3 covers 15 residues.

The V call is TRBV4-2, the J call TRBJ2-1, with D possibly TRBD2 on 5 matching bases. Looked up from germline, CDR1 is LGHNA and CDR2 is YNFKEQ. The length of the CDR3 is 12 residues. Trimming took off 1 base at V and 12 bases at J, with 10 bases between the two ends. The CDR3: CASSQVNRGQFF. DNA for the CDR3: TGTGCCAGCAGCCAAGTCAACCGGGGGCAGTTCTTC.

This chain connects TRBV5-1 to TRBJ1-4; possibly TRBD1 for D (5 bases). Germline V gives CDR1 SGHRS, CDR2 YFSETQ. This CDR3 is built from 15 residues. With 2 bases removed from V and 2 bases from J, the gap between germline ends came to 10 bases. The CDR3 loop is CASSFTGATNEKLFF. The CDR3 DNA reads as TGCGCCAGCAGCTTCACAGGAGCGACTAATGAAAAACTGTTTTTT.

The chain uses TRBV5-1 and TRBJ1-2; D not certain. Between the trimmed V and J ends, which lost 3 bases and 4 bases, there was a span of 16 bases. There are 15 residues in the CDR3. Germline loops: CDR1 SGHRS, CDR2 YFSETQ. Here the CDR3 DNA reads TGCGCCAGCAGCTCTTCCGGTGGGGAGACCTATGGCTACACCTTC. Translated: CASSSSGGETYGYTF.

This clonotype came up a few times. This rearrangement joins TRBV7-2 to TRBJ2-1; 12 nucleotides line up with TRBD2. The germline V gene has CDR1 SGHTA and CDR2 FQGNSA. With 5 bases clipped from V and 1 base from J, the junction kept 12 bases outside the gene matches. The CDR3 loop spans 19 amino acids. As DNA, the CDR3 is TGTGCCAGCAGCGCTACTCTAGCGGGGGGGCCGGGTTCCTACAATGAGCAGTTCTTC. Its translation is CASSATLAGGPGSYNEQFF.

The chain recombines TRBV6-2 or TRBV6-3 with TRBJ2-3, with TRBD2 as a possible D gene (5 bases). The ends were cut back, 4 bases at V and 1 base at J, with 15 bases in the middle. This CDR3 has 16 amino acids. CDR1 MNHEY and CDR2 SVGEGT come from the germline V gene. The CDR3 DNA reads TGTGCCAGCAGTTCAACTTGGACCGGGGGCACAGATACGCAGTATTTT. This translates into CASSSTWTGGTDTQYF.

The chain carries TRBV7-9 and TRBJ2-1; D is perhaps TRBD1 or TRBD2 (7 bases each). CDR3 length: 16 amino acids. Per germline, CDR1 SEHNR and CDR2 FQNEAQ (reference sequence). Trimming left V 5 bases short and J 4 bases short, with 18 bases between. The CDR3 DNA reads as TGTGCCAGCAGCCCCAGGGGGGGGTTCCGGTACAATGAGCAGTTCTTC. Translated, it gives CASSPRGGFRYNEQFF.

This clonotype was seen a single time. This chain connects TRBV24-1 to TRBJ1-1; D not certain. With 4 bases removed from V and 6 bases from J, the gap between germline ends came to 8 bases. CDR3 length: 12 amino acids. CDR1 is KGHDR and CDR2 is SFDVKD in the germline V gene. This CDR3 is CATSDFTSEAFF. The CDR3 DNA reads as TGTGCCACCAGTGACTTCACCTCTGAAGCTTTCTTT.

The CDR3 sequence is CASSPTIGSGRANMYNEQFF. In DNA form, the CDR3 reads TGCGCCAGCAGCCCGACCATTGGGAGCGGGAGGGCCAATATGTACAATGAGCAGTTCTTC. The chain recombines TRBV5-1 with TRBJ2-1; 10 positions agree with TRBD2. Germline V gives CDR1 SGHRS, CDR2 YFSETQ. The CDR3 runs 20 residues. V was pared by 4 bases and J by 4 bases, with 20 bases of the junction left unmatched.

This clonotype occurred a few times. This rearrangement joins TRBV7-2 to TRBJ1-5, with D possibly being TRBD1 (6 bases). Trimming removed 0 bases at V and 4 bases at J, with 13 bases between. This CDR3 comprises 16 residues. Germline V gene lookup returns CDR1 SGHTA and CDR2 FQGNSA. The CDR3 is CASSLAGGRVNQPQHF. The DNA of the CDR3 is TGTGCCAGCAGCTTAGCCGGGGGGCGGGTTAATCAGCCCCAGCATTTT.

The chain links TRBV7-8 to TRBJ2-7, with 9 nucleotides matching TRBD2. The J call may be in error: the DNA end matches TRBJ2-5 better. The length of the CDR3 is 15 residues. Germline V CDR1 and CDR2: SGHVS, FQNEAQ. The chain's CDR3 is CASSDRGGAGETQYF. The CDR3 DNA sequence: TGTGCCAGCAGTGATCGCGGGGGGGCTGGGGAGACCCAGTACTTC.

The gene calls are TRBV11-2 and TRBJ2-5; 8 bases agree with TRBD2. V was pared by 1 base and J by 3 bases, with 7 bases of the junction left unmatched. Per the germline V gene, CDR1 is SGHAT and CDR2 is FQNNGV. CDR3 length: 16 amino acids. For the CDR3, the DNA is TGTGCCAGCAGCTTAGGATTAGCGGGGTGGGAAGAGACCCAGTACTTC. It codes for CASSLGLAGWEETQYF.

The chain couples TRBV20-1 to TRBJ2-3; either TRBD1 or TRBD2 may fit D (6 bases each). CDR1 is DFQATT and CDR2 is SNEGSKA in the germline V gene (reference sequence). This CDR3 contains 12 residues. The ends were cut back, 6 bases at V and 5 bases at J, with 12 bases in the middle. The CDR3: CSAKGGGDTQYF. CDR3 sequence (DNA): TGCAGTGCAAAAGGAGGGGGAGATACGCAGTATTTT.

The chain carries TRBV4-3 and TRBJ1-1, with TRBD1 matching 8 bases. V was pared by 1 base and J by 1 base, with 5 bases of the junction left unmatched. Germline-derived CDR1 and CDR2 are LGHNA and YSLEER. The CDR3 length is 16 residues. CDR3 sequence: CASSQGTGWGNTEAFF. Here the CDR3 DNA reads TGCGCCAGCAGCCAAGGGACAGGGTGGGGGAACACTGAAGCTTTCTTT.

The V and J genes are TRBV27 and TRBJ1-4; D call uncertain. Germline V gives CDR1 MNHEY, CDR2 SMNVEV (reference sequence). Trimming stripped 6 bases from V and 0 bases from J, with 11 bases between. CDR3 size: 15 residues. The CDR3 DNA sequence: TGTGCCAGCAGGCGTCTCGGAGCAACTAATGAAAAACTGTTTTTT. Translated: CASRRLGATNEKLFF. The full variable domain, completed using reference TRBV27 and TRBJ1-4, is EAQVTQNPRYLITVTGKKLTVTCSQNMNHEYMSWYRQDPGLGLRQIYYSMNVEVTDKGDVPEGYKVSRKEKRNFPLILESPSPNQTSLYFCASRRLGATNEKLFFGSGTQLSVL.

The chain uses TRBV6-2 or TRBV6-3 and TRBJ2-7, with D tentatively TRBD1 (6 bases). Germline values: CDR1 MNHEY, CDR2 SVGEGT. The CDR3 totals 16 residues. V was pared by 6 bases and J by 0 bases, with 18 bases between. The chain's CDR3 is CASSITPSGASYEQYF. The CDR3, as DNA: TGTGCCAGCAGCATTACCCCCTCAGGGGCCTCCTACGAGCAGTACTTC.

The J gene is TRBJ2-6, the V gene TRBV20-1; D unclear. CDR1 DFQATT and CDR2 SNEGSKA come from the germline V gene (reference sequence). The CDR3 covers 14 residues. The germline V and J ends were trimmed by 1 base and 4 bases, with 8 bases remaining between them. In nucleotides, the CDR3 is TGCAGTGCTAGAGGAAGGGCCGGGGCCAACGTCCTGACTTTC. It specifies CSARGRAGANVLTF.

A word on this clonotype: A read error may account for a junction end that differs from germline. The genes are TRBV7-2 and TRBJ2-5, with TRBD1 identical over 7 bases. The CDR3 runs to 15 residues. Germline loops: CDR1 SGHTA, CDR2 FQGNSA. The CDR3 loop reads CASSLARQGQKTQYF. In DNA form, the CDR3 reads TGTGCCAGCAGCTTAGCGCGACAGGGCCAAAAGACCCAGTACTTC.

This clonotype was detected ten times or more. This sequence joins TRBV4-3 and TRBJ2-1, with 9 bases fitting TRBD2. The V gene's germline CDR1 is LGHNA and CDR2 YSLEER. The junction had 0 bases not matched to a gene; V was cut back by 0 bases and J by 6 bases. This CDR3 contains 14 residues. The CDR3 DNA follows: TGCGCCAGCAGCCAAGATAGCGGGAGCAATGAGCAGTTCTTC. Its protein product is CASSQDSGSNEQFF.

The chain links TRBV3-1 to TRBJ1-2; a weak D match, TRBD1 (5 bases). Trimming pared 0 bases from V and 6 bases from J, leaving 14 bases between. Germline V gene lookup returns CDR1 LGHDT and CDR2 YNNKEL (reference sequence). This CDR3 region has 15 residues. The CDR3 sequence: CASSQDSQGWDGYTF. The CDR3 DNA reads as TGTGCCAGCAGCCAAGATAGTCAGGGCTGGGATGGCTACACCTTC.

This clonotype was detected a few times. DNA of the CDR3: TGTGCCATCAGTGGGAAACCCGGGGCCGAGCAGTACTTC. This gives the protein CAISGKPGAEQYF. This chain joins TRBV10-3 and TRBJ2-7; D is tentatively TRBD1 or TRBD2 (5 bases each). Germline CDR1 ENHRY, CDR2 SYGVKD. Trimming shortened V by 4 bases and J by 6 bases, and 13 bases separated the two germline ends. The CDR3 spans 13 residues.

This clonotype was counted a few times. The chain carries TRBV29-1 and TRBJ1-2; D ambiguous. The germline V gene encodes CDR1 SQVTM and CDR2 ANQGSEA. The CDR3 spans 15 residues. The germline V and J ends were trimmed by 4 bases and 3 bases, with 18 bases remaining between them. In DNA form, the CDR3 reads TGCAGCGTTGCAATTAGGTCAGCCTCCTACTATGGCTACACCTTC. The encoded protein is CSVAIRSASYYGYTF.

This chain links TRBV20-1 with TRBJ2-7; 10 bases are shared with TRBD1. CDR3 length: 14 residues. Per germline, CDR1 DFQATT and CDR2 SNEGSKA (reference sequence). V dropped 4 bases and J dropped 1; count of bases not matched to a gene: 4. The CDR3 is CSAKGQGPSYEQYF. The CDR3 DNA is TGCAGTGCTAAGGGACAGGGGCCATCCTACGAGCAGTACTTC.